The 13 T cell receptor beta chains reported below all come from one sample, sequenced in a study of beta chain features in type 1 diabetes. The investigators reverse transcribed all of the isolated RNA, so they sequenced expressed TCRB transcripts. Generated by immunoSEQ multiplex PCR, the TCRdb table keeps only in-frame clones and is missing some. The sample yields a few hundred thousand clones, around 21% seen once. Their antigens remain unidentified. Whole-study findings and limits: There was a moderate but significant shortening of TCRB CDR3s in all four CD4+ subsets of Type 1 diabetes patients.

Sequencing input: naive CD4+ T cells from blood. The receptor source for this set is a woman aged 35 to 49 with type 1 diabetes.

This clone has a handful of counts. For the CDR3, the DNA is TGTGCCAGCGACACCGGGACTAGCGGTTTATCCTACAATGAGCAGTTCTTC. This codes for CASDTGTSGLSYNEQFF. The V call is TRBV25-1, the J call TRBJ2-1; 11 nucleotides line up with TRBD2. CDR1 is MGHDK and CDR2 is SYGVNS in the germline V gene. Losses at the gene ends were 8 bases for V and 1 base for J; bases not matched to a gene: 10. The CDR3 has 17 amino acids.

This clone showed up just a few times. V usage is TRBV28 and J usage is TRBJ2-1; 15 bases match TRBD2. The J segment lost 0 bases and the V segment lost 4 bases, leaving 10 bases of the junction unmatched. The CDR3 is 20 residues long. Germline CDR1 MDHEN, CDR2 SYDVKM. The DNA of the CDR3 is TGTGCCAGCAGTTCCCCTGGGACTAGCGGGAGGACTAGCTCCTACAATGAGCAGTTCTTC. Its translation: CASSSPGTSGRTSSYNEQFF. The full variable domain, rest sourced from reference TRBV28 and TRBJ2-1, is DVKVTQSSRYLVKRTGEKVFLECVQDMDHENMFWYRQDPGLGLRLIYFSYDVKMKEKGDIPEGYSVSREKKERFSLILESASTNQTSMYLCASSSPGTSGRTSSYNEQFFGPGTRLTVL.

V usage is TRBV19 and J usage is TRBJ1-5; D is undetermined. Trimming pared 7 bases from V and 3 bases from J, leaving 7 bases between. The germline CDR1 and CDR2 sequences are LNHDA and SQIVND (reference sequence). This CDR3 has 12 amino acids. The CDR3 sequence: CASTIPNQPQHF. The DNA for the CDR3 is TGTGCCAGTACCATCCCCAATCAGCCCCAGCATTTT.

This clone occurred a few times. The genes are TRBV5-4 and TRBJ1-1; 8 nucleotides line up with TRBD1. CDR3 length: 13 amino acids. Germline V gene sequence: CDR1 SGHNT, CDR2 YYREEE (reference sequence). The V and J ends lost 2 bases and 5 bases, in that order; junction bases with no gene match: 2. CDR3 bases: TGTGCCAGCAGCTTTACAGGGGGGACTGAAGCTTTCTTT. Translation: CASSFTGGTEAFF.

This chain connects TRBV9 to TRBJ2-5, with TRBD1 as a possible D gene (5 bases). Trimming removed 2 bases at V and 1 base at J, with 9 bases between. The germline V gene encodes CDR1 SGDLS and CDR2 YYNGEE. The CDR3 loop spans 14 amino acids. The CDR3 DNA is TGTGCCAGCAGCGTTACAGGAGTCCAAGAGACCCAGTACTTC. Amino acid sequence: CASSVTGVQETQYF.

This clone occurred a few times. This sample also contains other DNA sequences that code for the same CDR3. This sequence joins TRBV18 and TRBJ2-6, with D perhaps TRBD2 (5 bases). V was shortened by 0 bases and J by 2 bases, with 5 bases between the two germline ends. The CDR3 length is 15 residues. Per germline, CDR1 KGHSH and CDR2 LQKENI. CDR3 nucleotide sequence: TGTGCCAGCTCACCACCGGGAGCTGGGGCCAACGTCCTGACTTTC. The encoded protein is CASSPPGAGANVLTF.

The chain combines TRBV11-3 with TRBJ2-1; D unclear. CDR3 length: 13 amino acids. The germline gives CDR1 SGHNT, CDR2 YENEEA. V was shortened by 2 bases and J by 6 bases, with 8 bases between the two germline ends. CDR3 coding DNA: TGTGCCAGCAGCTTACGGCGGAGCAATGAGCAGTTCTTC. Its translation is CASSLRRSNEQFF.

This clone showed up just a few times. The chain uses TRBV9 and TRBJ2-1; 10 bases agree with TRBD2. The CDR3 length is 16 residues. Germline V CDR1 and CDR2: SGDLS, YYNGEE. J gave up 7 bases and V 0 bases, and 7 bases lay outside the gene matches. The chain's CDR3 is CASSVGRDSGGNEQFF. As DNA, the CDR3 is TGTGCCAGCAGCGTAGGGCGAGATAGCGGGGGGAATGAGCAGTTCTTC.

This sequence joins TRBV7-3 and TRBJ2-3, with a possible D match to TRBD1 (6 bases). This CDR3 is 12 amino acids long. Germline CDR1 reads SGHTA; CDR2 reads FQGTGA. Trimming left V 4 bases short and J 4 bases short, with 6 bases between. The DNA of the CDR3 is TGTGCCAGCAGCTCAGGGGCAGATACGCAGTATTTT. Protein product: CASSSGADTQYF. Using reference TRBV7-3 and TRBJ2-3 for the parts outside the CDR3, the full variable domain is GAGVSQTPSNKVTEKGKYVELRCDPISGHTALYWYRQSLGQGPEFLIYFQGTGAADDSGLPNDRFFAVRPEGSVSTLKIQRTERGDSAVYLCASSSGADTQYFGPGTRLTVL.

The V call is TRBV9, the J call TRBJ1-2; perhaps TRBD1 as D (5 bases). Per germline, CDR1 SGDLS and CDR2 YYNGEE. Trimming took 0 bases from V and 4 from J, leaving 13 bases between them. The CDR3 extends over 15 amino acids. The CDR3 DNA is TGTGCCAGCAGCGTAGGTGGGGCCCAAGTCTATGGCTACACCTTC. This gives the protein CASSVGGAQVYGYTF.

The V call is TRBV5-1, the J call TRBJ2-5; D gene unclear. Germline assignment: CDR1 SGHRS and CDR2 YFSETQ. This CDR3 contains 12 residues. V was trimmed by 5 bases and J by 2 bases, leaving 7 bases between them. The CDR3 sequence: CASSSAQETQYF. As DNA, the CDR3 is TGCGCCAGCAGTTCCGCGCAAGAGACCCAGTACTTC.

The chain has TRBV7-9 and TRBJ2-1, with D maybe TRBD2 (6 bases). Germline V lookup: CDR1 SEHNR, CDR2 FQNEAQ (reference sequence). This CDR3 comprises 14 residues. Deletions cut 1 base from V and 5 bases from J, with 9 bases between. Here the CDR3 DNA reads TGTGCCAGCAGCTTAGAACTAGCTGACAATGAGCAGTTCTTC. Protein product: CASSLELADNEQFF.

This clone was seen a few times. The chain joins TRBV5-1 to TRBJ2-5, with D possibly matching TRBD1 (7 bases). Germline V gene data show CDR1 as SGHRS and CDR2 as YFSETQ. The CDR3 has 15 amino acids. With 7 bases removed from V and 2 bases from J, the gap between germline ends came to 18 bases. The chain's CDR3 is CASEAGRGTQETQYF. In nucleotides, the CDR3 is TGCGCCAGCGAGGCGGGCAGGGGGACTCAAGAGACCCAGTACTTC.